Ten or more counts support the clone carrying this TCR beta chain. What it recognizes is unknown. The sample is drawn from a study of neurological immune-mediated disorders. Study findings and constraints: CDR3 amino acid sequences of expanded clones were not shared across subjects, a result suggesting private repertoires in all groups.

Each TCR transcript was tagged with a 10-nucleotide random UMI during 5'RACE. Every sequencing run generated in excess of 170 million TCR-beta sequences. These sequences covered 15-18 subjects. From the 5' RACE reads, TCRdb called clonotypes with MiXCR, one entry per CDR3 protein. Counted here are roughly 52,000 distinct CDR3 sequences, around 4% occurring once; the ten biggest clones make up 6.5%. Looked up from germline, CDR1 is MNHEY and CDR2 is SVGAGI. The CDR3 sequence is 15 residues long. Losses at the gene ends were 4 bases for V and 4 bases for J; bases not matched to a gene: 7. Source material: PBMCs. J is TRBJ2-1 and V is TRBV6-5; 7 bases map to TRBD2. This clonotype was obtained from a man aged 60 to 75 with multiple sclerosis. Here the CDR3 reads CASSLGSGPYNEQFF. CDR3 nucleotide sequence: TGTGCCAGCAGTTTAGGTAGCGGGCCTTACAATGAGCAGTTCTTC.